The clone carrying this T cell receptor beta chain was found a few times. The antigen remains unidentified. This CDR3 has 14 amino acids. V lost 7 bases to trimming and J lost 6 bases; unmatched junction nucleotides: 8. The germline V gene has CDR1 MNHEY and CDR2 SMNVEV (reference sequence). This specimen comes from a study of blood T cells in healthy people across ages. The authors ran a second PCR of roughly 6 to 11 cycles using a sample-barcoded 5' primer and a J-beta primer mix. TCRdb re-called the 5' RACE reads through MiXCR, storing one row per CDR3 protein. The data contain 850,000 to 1,000,000 distinct CDR3 sequences, about 53% of them singletons. Broader study findings: When set beside aged donors, long-lived donors presented more naive CD4+ cells and higher diversity. Researchers report that TCR beta diversity correlated strongly with naive T cell percentage.

The receptor was isolated from a woman aged 60-70 years in good health. The chain is built from TRBV27 and TRBJ2-1, with 8 bases that match TRBD2. Sequenced sample: blood. Here the CDR3 reads CASIASGRPNEQFF. CDR3 bases: TGTGCCAGCATAGCGAGCGGGAGACCCAATGAGCAGTTCTTC.